These T cell receptor beta chains were read from a single sample in a study of CD8+ T cells in alopecia areata. Here immunoSEQ multiplex PCR was the method, and the copy in TCRdb shows in-frame clones only, minus some. The sample records about 160,000 clones, approximately 57% being singletons. Sequencing used CD4+ T cells sorted from blood, obtained at week 24, from a patient treated with tofacitinib. Every receptor here comes from a human donor with alopecia areata. The CDR3 runs from the conserved cysteine through the conserved F or W. The order of the fields is J gene, CDR3 length, clone size, V gene, D gene, CDR3 DNA, CDR3 protein. D genes are given only for firm matches. The size field is filled for only some rows; it gives once, few, many or a size class.

TRBJ2-2	14	NA	TRBV5-1	NA	TGCGCCAGCAGCTTGGACACAAACACCGGGGAGCTGTTTTTT	CASSLDTNTGELFF
TRBJ2-1	15	NA	TRBV7-9	NA	TGTGCCAGCAGCCCCTCCTTGGCACAGCCGAATGAGCAGTTCTTC	CASSPSLAQPNEQFF
TRBJ2-5	11	NA	TRBV18	NA	TGTGCCAGCTCAATCCAAGAGACCCAGTACTTC	CASSIQETQYF
TRBJ2-5	13	NA	TRBV6-5	NA	TGTGCCAGCAGGGAGACAGCCCAAGAGACCCAGTACTTC	CASRETAQETQYF
TRBJ1-2	11	NA	TRBV30	TRBD1	TGTGCCTGCGACAGGGGCTATGGCTACACCTTC	CACDRGYGYTF
TRBJ1-4	14	few	TRBV9	NA	TGTGCCAGCAGCGTAGACCCAGGAAATGAAAAACTGTTTTTT	CASSVDPGNEKLFF
TRBJ1-6	16	NA	TRBV6-5	NA	TGTGCCAGCAGTTACTCGCGGGGGGCTGGGGGCTCACCCCTCCACTTT	CASSYSRGAGGSPLHF
TRBJ1-5	14	few	TRBV18	NA	TGTGCCAGCTCACCACAGTTTGGGGGTCAGCCCCAGCATTTT	CASSPQFGGQPQHF
TRBJ2-5	14	NA	TRBV5-1	NA	TGCGCCAGCAGTTTAGGTCCCCGAGAGGAGACCCAGTACTTC	CASSLGPREETQYF
TRBJ2-7	16	few	TRBV18	TRBD1	TGTGCCAGCTCCCCAGAAGTAGGACAGGGGAGCTACGAGCAGTACTTC	CASSPEVGQGSYEQYF
TRBJ1-2	11	NA	TRBV25-1	NA	TGTGCCAGCAGTGAAGTCTATGGCTACACCTTC	CASSEVYGYTF
TRBJ1-5	15	NA	TRBV30	TRBD1	TGTGCCTGGAGTGTACGAGCCAGGGGGCGGGAGCCCCAGCATTTT	CAWSVRARGREPQHF
TRBJ2-5	13	NA	TRBV7-6	TRBD2	TGTGCCAGCAGCCGGACTAGCAGAGAGACCCAGTACTTC	CASSRTSRETQYF
TRBJ2-7	15	NA	TRBV4-1	TRBD1	TGCGCCAGCAGCCCACCGGGGACAGATCTCTACGAGCAGTACTTC	CASSPPGTDLYEQYF
TRBJ2-6	15	NA	TRBV11-2	NA	TGTGCCAGCAGCCATCCAAGGTCTGGGGCCAACGTCCTGACTTTC	CASSHPRSGANVLTF